This passage covers 6 T cell receptor beta chains from one sample sequenced in a study of blood T cell repertoires in COVID-19. Profiled with immunoSEQ multiplex PCR; TCRdb holds only in-frame clones, not every one. Of just over 350,000 clones listed, 86% are singletons. The sequencing input was peripheral blood. These receptors all stem from a woman aged 55 to 70 with COVID-19, enrolled during active disease.

This clone was found once. The gene calls are TRBV19 and TRBJ2-5, with TRBD1 matching over 8 bases. The trim removed 3 bases at V and 5 bases at J, leaving 14 bases unmatched. This CDR3 region has 17 residues. Looked up from germline, CDR1 is LNHDA and CDR2 is SQIVND (reference sequence). The CDR3 DNA reads as TGTGCCAGTAGTATCGGTTACAGGGGGTTTCGTTTGGAGACCCAGTACTTC. Amino acids: CASSIGYRGFRLETQYF.

The chain is built from TRBV7-2 and TRBJ2-7; 8 bases are shared with TRBD2. This CDR3 contains 16 residues. Per the germline V gene, CDR1 is SGHTA and CDR2 is FQGNSA. V shed 5 bases and J 3 bases; nucleotides not matched to a gene: 12. CDR3 nucleotides: TGTGCCAGCAGCCCACCCCGGGCGGGGGGCGACTACGAGCAGTACTTC. This translates into CASSPPRAGGDYEQYF.

The chain is built from TRBV7-9 and TRBJ2-7; 8 bases map to TRBD2. Per germline, CDR1 SEHNR and CDR2 FQNEAQ (reference sequence). This CDR3 has 15 amino acids. J was trimmed by 2 bases and V by 5 bases; bases with no gene match: 8. The CDR3 DNA follows: TGTGCCAGCAGCGCTAGCGGGCGCTTTGCCTACGAGCAGTACTTC. Translating gives CASSASGRFAYEQYF. The full variable domain, completed using reference TRBV7-9 and TRBJ2-7, is DTGVSQNPRHKITKRGQNVTFRCDPISEHNRLYWYRQTLGQGPEFLTYFQNEAQLEKSRLLSDRFSAERPKGSFSTLEIQRTEQGDSAMYLCASSASGRFAYEQYFGPGTRLTVT.

The J gene is TRBJ2-1, the V gene TRBV27, with 7 bases fitting TRBD2. The CDR3 covers 15 residues. With V trimmed by 1 base and J by 8 bases, 8 bases remained unmatched. CDR1 is MNHEY and CDR2 is SMNVEV in the germline V gene (reference sequence). CDR3 nucleotides: TGTGCCAGCAGTTTATTACCAGCGGGGACCGATGAGCAGTTCTTC. Amino acid sequence: CASSLLPAGTDEQFF.

The chain combines TRBV29-1 with TRBJ1-3; no definite D call. CDR1 is SQVTM, CDR2 ANQGSEA, per germline. This CDR3 contains 13 residues. V shed 0 bases and J shed 8 bases, with 11 bases lying between them. The CDR3 reads CSVEDYGVDTIYF. As DNA, the CDR3 is TGCAGCGTTGAAGACTATGGTGTGGACACCATATATTTT. Full variable domain (outside the CDR3, taken from reference TRBV29-1 and TRBJ1-3): SAVISQKPSRDICQRGTSLTIQCQVDSQVTMMFWYRQQPGQSLTLIATANQGSEATYESGFVIDKFPISRPNLTFSTLTVSNMSPEDSSIYLCSVEDYGVDTIYFGEGSWLTVV.

There are a few counts of this clone. The rearrangement uses TRBV5-1 and TRBJ2-2; 8 nucleotides line up with TRBD1. The CDR3 is made up of 20 amino acids. The germline V gene encodes CDR1 SGHRS and CDR2 YFSETQ. V was clipped by 1 base and J by 4 bases; unmatched bases: 18. The CDR3 reads CASSLRPSDRGGAGTGELFF. The CDR3 DNA follows: TGCGCCAGCAGCTTGAGGCCTTCTGACAGGGGTGGAGCCGGCACCGGGGAGCTGTTTTTT.